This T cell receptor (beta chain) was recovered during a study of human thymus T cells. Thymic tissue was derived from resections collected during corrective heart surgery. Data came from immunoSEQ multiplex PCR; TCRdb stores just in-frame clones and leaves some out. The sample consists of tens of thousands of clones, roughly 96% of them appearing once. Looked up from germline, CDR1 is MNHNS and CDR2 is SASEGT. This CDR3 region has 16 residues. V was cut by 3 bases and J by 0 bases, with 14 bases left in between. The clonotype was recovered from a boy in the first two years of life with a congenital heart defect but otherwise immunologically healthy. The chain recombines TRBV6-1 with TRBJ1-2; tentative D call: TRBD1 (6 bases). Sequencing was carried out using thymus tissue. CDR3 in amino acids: CASSDRPQGANYGYTF. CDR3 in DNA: TGTGCCAGCAGTGATCGGCCACAGGGAGCTAACTATGGCTACACCTTC.